The 7 T cell receptor beta chains below all came from one sample that was sequenced in a study of T cell responses to AZD1222 COVID-19 vaccine. The repertoire was sequenced with immunoSEQ multiplex PCR; TCRdb's copy has only in-frame clones and lacks some. This table holds more than 80,000 clones, roughly 90% found once. This material consisted of peripheral blood, taken on day 0 of AZD1222 vaccination. Source of these receptors: an adult in good health.

The chain has TRBV19 and TRBJ1-5, with D unresolved. V shed 3 bases and J shed 0 bases, with 9 bases lying between them. The CDR3 extends over 15 amino acids. Germline CDR1 LNHDA, CDR2 SQIVND (reference sequence). CDR3 amino acids: CASSIGVYSNQPQHF. In DNA, the CDR3 is TGTGCCAGTAGTATCGGGGTATATAGCAATCAGCCCCAGCATTTT.

The chain links TRBV6-5 to TRBJ2-7; no clear D gene. Germline V gives CDR1 MNHEY, CDR2 SVGAGI. There are 12 residues in the CDR3. The germline V and J ends were trimmed by 2 bases and 8 bases, with 10 bases remaining between them. CDR3 in DNA: TGTGCCAGCAGTTACGGTTGGGGTAAGCAGTACTTC. Translating gives CASSYGWGKQYF.

This clone was seen only a few times. V and J are TRBV6-2 or TRBV6-3 and TRBJ1-2; D might be TRBD1 (6 bases). V was clipped by 4 bases and J by 8 bases, with 11 bases between them. This CDR3 is built from 12 residues. Germline CDR1 reads MNHEY; CDR2 reads SVGEGT. CDR3 in amino acids: CASSSIGGGYTF. CDR3 DNA sequence: TGTGCCAGCAGTTCCATAGGGGGAGGCTACACCTTC.

The CDR3 sequence is CASSLVSGGSYEQYF. CDR3 nucleotide sequence: TGCGCCAGCAGCTTGGTGTCAGGGGGCTCCTACGAGCAGTACTTC. The chain joins TRBV5-1 to TRBJ2-7; TRBD1 matches at 7 bases. Germline V lookup: CDR1 SGHRS, CDR2 YFSETQ. After removal of 0 bases from V and 0 bases from J, the junction contained 3 bases not matched to a gene. This CDR3 comprises 15 residues. The full variable domain, completed using reference TRBV5-1 and TRBJ2-7, is KAGVTQTPRYLIKTRGQQVTLSCSPISGHRSVSWYQQTPGQGLQFLFEYFSETQRNKGNFPGRFSGRQFSNSRSEMNVSTLELGDSALYLCASSLVSGGSYEQYFGPGTRLTVT.

This chain uses TRBV5-6 with TRBJ1-2; D unresolved. This CDR3 is built from 13 residues. From germline, CDR1 is SGHDT and CDR2 YYEEEE. Trimming pared 0 bases from V and 7 bases from J, leaving 10 bases between. The chain's CDR3 is CASSLGQVGGYTF. The CDR3 region has the DNA TGTGCCAGCAGCTTGGGTCAGGTCGGTGGCTACACCTTC.

The V and J genes are TRBV19 and TRBJ1-2; the match to TRBD1 covers 7 bases. CDR1 and CDR2 from the germline V gene are LNHDA and SQIVND (reference sequence). The CDR3 covers 15 residues. With V trimmed by 8 bases and J by 1 base, 10 bases remained unmatched. CDR3 residues: CASGGQLLINYGYTF. Here the CDR3 DNA reads TGTGCCAGTGGGGGACAGCTCCTTATTAACTATGGCTACACCTTC.

The V and J genes are TRBV28 and TRBJ1-4; 8 bases agree with TRBD1. The CDR3 has 16 residues. Germline CDR1 reads MDHEN; CDR2 reads SYDVKM. Germline trimming cut 5 bases from V and 1 base from J; bases unmatched to any gene: 6. CDR3 region: CASSKGTGLTNEKLFF. CDR3 nucleotide sequence: TGTGCCAGCAGTAAAGGGACAGGTTTAACTAATGAAAAACTGTTTTTT.